This passage covers 5 T cell receptor beta chains from one sample sequenced in a study of cytomegalovirus exposure and HLA in healthy donors. This PCR relied on a set of 60 Vbeta primers and 13 Jbeta primers. Here immunoSEQ multiplex PCR was the method, and the copy in TCRdb shows in-frame clones only, minus some. This sample has 150,000 to 200,000 clones; roughly 75% occur once, and the top ten carry roughly 2%. Sequencing was performed on PBMCs. These receptors all come from a woman aged 25 to 39 in good health and CMV-seronegative.

V is TRBV9 and J is TRBJ1-1, with TRBD1 as a possible D gene (6 bases). Germline loops: CDR1 SGDLS, CDR2 YYNGEE. The CDR3 is 17 amino acids. V lost 3 bases and J 7 bases, leaving 25 bases between the germline ends. The CDR3 is CASSEFGRQVYDYEAFF. The CDR3 nucleotides are TGTGCCAGCAGCGAGTTTGGTCGACAGGTTTACGACTATGAAGCTTTCTTT.

The rearrangement links TRBV5-5 to TRBJ1-5; possibly TRBD1 for D (6 bases). V was shortened by 4 bases and J by 0 bases, with 11 bases between the two germline ends. The CDR3 is 15 residues long. The germline V gene has CDR1 SGHKS and CDR2 YYEKEE (reference sequence). The CDR3 bases are TGTGCCAGCAGCCCCGGACAGAGTAGCAATCAGCCCCAGCATTTT. Translated, it gives CASSPGQSSNQPQHF. Variable domain in full (rest from reference TRBV5-5 and TRBJ1-5): DAGVTQSPTHLIKTRGQQVTLRCSPISGHKSVSWYQQVLGQGPQFIFQYYEKEERGRGNFPDRFSARQFPNYSSELNVNALLLGDSALYLCASSPGQSSNQPQHFGDGTRLSIL.

The V and J genes are TRBV5-1 and TRBJ2-5; D is ambiguous. The CDR3 extends over 13 amino acids. V was cut by 3 bases and J by 5 bases, with 11 bases left in between. Germline V gene data show CDR1 as SGHRS and CDR2 as YFSETQ. CDR3 DNA: TGCGCCAGCAGCTCCATCCCAGCGGAGACCCAGTACTTC. Translated, it gives CASSSIPAETQYF.

V is TRBV10-3 and J is TRBJ1-2; possible D gene TRBD1, 5 bases. V was pared by 6 bases and J by 6 bases, with 14 bases between. This CDR3 is 13 amino acids long. Germline values: CDR1 ENHRY, CDR2 SYGVKD. CDR3 bases: TGTGCCATCAGCAGGGAAGCCTTGAATGGCTACACCTTC. Residues: CAISREALNGYTF.

The rearrangement uses TRBV6-5 and TRBJ1-4, with 10 bases lining up with TRBD1. Per the germline V gene, CDR1 is MNHEY and CDR2 is SVGAGI. J was trimmed by 13 bases and V by 4 bases; bases with no gene match: 15. This CDR3 has 16 residues. CDR3 protein: CASSWGLGQGTLGLFF. The CDR3 DNA reads TGTGCCAGCAGTTGGGGGTTGGGACAGGGGACGTTGGGACTGTTTTTT.